This T cell receptor beta chain was retrieved from a study of T cells after yellow fever vaccination. Study-wide background: Fractions containing few cells were prepared with SMART-Seq v4 Ultra Low Input.

The CDR3 has 10 residues. Per the germline V gene, CDR1 is SGHTA and CDR2 is FQGNSA. V was shortened by 5 bases and J by 8 bases, with 6 bases between the two germline ends. This clonotype was detected many times. Antigen: not known. Template switching with 5'RACE generated the TCR cDNA and added a universal primer site and UMIs. One entry per CDR3 protein results from TCRdb running MiXCR on the 5' RACE reads. This table has some 350,000 distinct CDR3 sequences, 8.5% to 9% appearing once. Findings and limits, study-wide: Abundant bulk-population clonotypes could contaminate the FACS-sorted repertoires.

Sequences were derived from PBMCs, sampled on the day of the first yellow fever vaccination. The sequence was collected from a young man who received the YFV17D yellow fever vaccine. This rearrangement joins TRBV7-2 to TRBJ1-1; D not resolved. The CDR3 here is CASSRREAFF. CDR3 nucleotide sequence: TGTGCCAGCAGCCGTCGAGAAGCTTTCTTT.